What follows are 10 T cell receptor beta chains derived from one specimen sequenced in a study of shared clonotypes between healthy human individuals. CD45RO-negative cells were positively selected for CCR7, leaving out terminally differentiated effector memory CD45RA+ cells. This table comes from immunoSEQ multiplex PCR, and its TCRdb copy is limited to in-frame clones, with some not included. The sample has about 2,200,000 clones, about 93% seen once. The source material was naive CD8+ T cells from PBMCs. The receptors here all came from a man between 18 and 35 years old in good health. Some clones in this sample may be carry-over from other donors' samples.

The V call is TRBV7-6, the J call TRBJ2-1, with 12 bases matching TRBD2. The CDR3 loop spans 19 amino acids. Germline V lookup: CDR1 SGHVS, CDR2 FNYEAQ. V dropped 1 base and J dropped 4; count of bases not matched to a gene: 11. CDR3 DNA sequence: TGTGCCAGCAGCTTAGACCTCCTAGCGGGAGGGCCGTCATACAATGAGCAGTTCTTC. Translating gives CASSLDLLAGGPSYNEQFF. Full variable domain (rest looked up from reference TRBV7-6 and TRBJ2-1): GAGVSQSPRYKVTKRGQDVALRCDPISGHVSLYWYRQALGQGPEFLTYFNYEAQQDKSGLPNDRFSAERPEGSISTLTIQRTEQRDSAMYRCASSLDLLAGGPSYNEQFFGPGTRLTVL.

The chain couples TRBV28 to TRBJ2-7; 9 bases map to TRBD1. The CDR3 is 15 residues long. The V gene end was trimmed by 6 bases and the J gene end by 3 bases; junction bases not matched to a gene: 9. Germline V lookup: CDR1 MDHEN, CDR2 SYDVKM. In nucleotides, the CDR3 is TGTGCCAGCAGATATACCGGGACAGGGCTCTACGAGCAGTACTTC. Translation gives CASRYTGTGLYEQYF.

The rearrangement joins TRBV28 to TRBJ2-7, with 7 bases matching TRBD1. This CDR3 has 14 amino acids. Germline CDR1 and CDR2: MDHEN and SYDVKM. Trimming removed 9 bases from V and 6 bases from J; junction bases left unmatched: 14. The CDR3: CASQSGRGSLEQYF. The CDR3 region has the DNA TGTGCCAGTCAATCGGGCAGGGGGTCCCTCGAGCAGTACTTC.

The count of this clone is one. This CDR3 reads CASSSPIDATDTQYF. The CDR3 DNA reads TGTGCCAGCAGCAGTCCCATCGACGCCACAGATACGCAGTATTTT. This chain uses TRBV9 with TRBJ2-3; D gene unclear. Germline assignment: CDR1 SGDLS and CDR2 YYNGEE. The CDR3 loop spans 15 amino acids. V was cut by 4 bases and J by 2 bases, with 14 bases left in between.

This clone was detected only once. The gene calls are TRBV30 and TRBJ2-6, with D perhaps TRBD1 (6 bases). Trimming left V 4 bases short and J 0 bases short, with 16 bases between. CDR3 size: 17 residues. From germline, CDR1 is GTSNPN and CDR2 SVGIG (reference sequence). The CDR3 spells CAWTNEGGYSGANVLTF. CDR3 in DNA: TGTGCCTGGACGAACGAAGGGGGATACTCTGGGGCCAACGTCCTGACTTTC.

V gene TRBV29-1 combines with J gene TRBJ2-2; 10 bases match TRBD2. The CDR3 totals 16 residues. Germline loops: CDR1 SQVTM, CDR2 ANQGSEA. V lost 8 bases, J lost 4 bases, and 13 bases stayed unmatched. The CDR3 DNA reads TGCAGCCCTCGGAGCCCTAGCGGGAGTTTCACCGGGGAGCTGTTTTTT. This sequence encodes CSPRSPSGSFTGELFF.

CDR3 amino acids: CASSFAGARYEQYF. CDR3 coding DNA: TGTGCCAGCAGTTTCGCGGGGGCGAGGTACGAGCAGTACTTC. The chain employs TRBV27 and TRBJ2-7; a possible D gene is TRBD2 (7 bases). The germline V gene has CDR1 MNHEY and CDR2 SMNVEV (reference sequence). Trimming took 3 bases from V and 4 from J, leaving 13 bases between them. This CDR3 spans 14 amino acids.

This rearrangement joins TRBV7-9 to TRBJ2-2; possibly TRBD1 for D (5 bases). The V gene's germline CDR1 is SEHNR and CDR2 FQNEAQ (reference sequence). V shed 5 bases and J shed 5 bases, with 15 bases lying between them. The CDR3 length is 15 residues. CDR3 sequence reads: CASSRRREPTGELFF. The CDR3 DNA reads TGTGCCAGCAGCCGCCGCAGGGAACCAACCGGGGAGCTGTTTTTT.

The chain is built from TRBV4-1 and TRBJ2-3; TRBD2 agrees at 12 bases. Germline CDR1 reads MGHRA; CDR2 reads YSYEKL. The CDR3 is made up of 19 amino acids. Unmatched junction bases numbered 8, after V lost 0 bases and J lost 1 base. In DNA form, the CDR3 reads TGCGCCAGCAGCCAAGATACCCTAGCGGGAGGGCCGGGCACAGATACGCAGTATTTT. This gives the protein CASSQDTLAGGPGTDTQYF.

The genes are TRBV14 and TRBJ2-7, with D maybe TRBD2 (6 bases). The V end lost 4 bases, the J end lost 2 bases, and 21 bases lay between the germline ends. The length of the CDR3 is 17 residues. Germline loops: CDR1 SGHDN, CDR2 FVKESK. CDR3: CASSPFRSGRSPYEQYF. In nucleotides, the CDR3 is TGTGCCAGCAGCCCGTTTAGGAGCGGGCGAAGCCCCTACGAGCAGTACTTC.